Presented here are 10 T cell receptor beta chains from one specimen sequenced in a study of blood T cell repertoires in COVID-19. The data were produced by immunoSEQ multiplex PCR, yet TCRdb's version contains in-frame clones alone and is incomplete. The profile covers approximately 200,000 clones, with 79% appearing a single time and over 5% taken by the ten largest. Sequenced sample: peripheral blood. Receptors were obtained from a middle-aged woman with COVID-19, enrolled during active disease.

This chain links TRBV20-1 with TRBJ1-1, with TRBD1 matching 9 bases. Germline CDR1 reads DFQATT; CDR2 reads SNEGSKA (reference sequence). The J segment lost 4 bases and the V segment lost 3 bases, leaving 6 bases of the junction unmatched. The CDR3 spans 14 residues. CDR3 in amino acids: CSASDRGRLTEAFF. CDR3 DNA: TGCAGTGCTAGTGACAGGGGGAGACTCACTGAAGCTTTCTTT.

The chain combines TRBV6-4 with TRBJ1-2, with 7 bases identical to TRBD1. V shed 5 bases, J shed 8 bases, and the junction held 8 bases outside the gene matches. CDR1 and CDR2 from the germline V gene are MRHNA and SNTAGT. The CDR3 covers 13 residues. The CDR3 is CASSFTGEGGYTF. In DNA, the CDR3 is TGTGCCAGCAGTTTTACAGGGGAAGGAGGCTACACCTTC.

Concerning this clone: This sample also contains other DNA sequences that code for the same CDR3. J is TRBJ2-5 and V is TRBV7-3; D is possibly TRBD2 (5 bases). V shed 3 bases and J shed 4 bases, with 9 bases lying between them. The CDR3 runs 13 residues. Germline V gives CDR1 SGHTA, CDR2 FQGTGA. The CDR3 loop is CASSFGDRETQYF. In DNA form, the CDR3 reads TGTGCCAGCAGCTTCGGGGATAGAGAGACCCAGTACTTC.

This chain joins TRBV28 and TRBJ2-5; 9 bases fit TRBD2. The germline V gene has CDR1 MDHEN and CDR2 SYDVKM. The V and J ends lost 3 bases and 3 bases, in that order; junction bases with no gene match: 8. The CDR3 extends over 16 amino acids. CDR3 region: CASSFSGGPIEETQYF. The CDR3 bases are TGTGCCAGCAGTTTCAGCGGGGGGCCCATCGAAGAGACCCAGTACTTC.

V usage is TRBV5-1 and J usage is TRBJ1-2; tentative D call: TRBD1 (6 bases). The CDR3 spans 15 residues. In germline, CDR1 is SGHRS, CDR2 YFSETQ. V was clipped by 2 bases and J by 4 bases, with 15 bases between them. Here the CDR3 reads CASSLTDRTTYGYTF. DNA for the CDR3: TGCGCCAGCAGCTTAACTGACAGGACGACCTATGGCTACACCTTC.

The chain carries TRBV19 and TRBJ1-2; TRBD1 might be the D (5 bases). Germline V lookup: CDR1 LNHDA, CDR2 SQIVND (reference sequence). The V end lost 3 bases, the J end lost 7 bases, and 18 bases lay between the germline ends. There are 15 residues in the CDR3. Written as DNA, the CDR3 is TGTGCCAGTAGTATCCTCTCGCCCCAGGGTGTTGGCTACACCTTC. As protein: CASSILSPQGVGYTF.

The rearrangement joins TRBV5-1 to TRBJ2-5, with no clear D. This CDR3 has 13 residues. Germline V gives CDR1 SGHRS, CDR2 YFSETQ. V was trimmed by 0 bases and J by 2 bases, leaving 5 bases between them. CDR3 sequence reads: CASSLDYQETQYF. DNA of the CDR3: TGCGCCAGCAGCTTGGACTATCAAGAGACCCAGTACTTC.

The rearrangement links TRBV2 to TRBJ1-5; maybe TRBD1 (5 bases). Trimming stripped 6 bases from V and 6 bases from J, with 18 bases between. Germline-derived CDR1 and CDR2 are SNHLY and FYNNEI. The CDR3 extends over 15 amino acids. The CDR3 coding sequence is TGTGCCAGCAGGTACAGGTCCCAAGAGAGTCAGCCCCAGCATTTT. Its translation is CASRYRSQESQPQHF.

The CDR3 coding sequence is TGTGCCAGCAGCCAAAGGACAGGGGATCTCTGTCAGCCCCAGCATTTT. It translates to CASSQRTGDLCQPQHF. The genes are TRBV11-1 and TRBJ1-5, with TRBD1 identical over 9 bases. The trim removed 5 bases at V and 6 bases at J, leaving 11 bases unmatched. Germline assignment: CDR1 SGHAT and CDR2 FQDESV (reference sequence). The CDR3 spans 16 residues.

This chain links TRBV19 with TRBJ2-1; tentatively, D is TRBD1 (5 bases). The V and J ends lost 2 bases and 2 bases respectively, with 16 bases between them. CDR1 is LNHDA and CDR2 is SQIVND in the germline V gene (reference sequence). The CDR3 spans 17 residues. The DNA of the CDR3 is TGTGCCAGTAGTATATTCTCAGGGTTAGGGGCCTACAATGAGCAGTTCTTC. Amino acid sequence: CASSIFSGLGAYNEQFF.